The 7 T cell receptor beta chains presented below share a single source sample, sequenced in a study of blood T cell repertoires in COVID-19. Repertoires were generated with immunoSEQ multiplex PCR, while TCRdb's copy carries only in-frame clones and drops some. The data show about 110,000 clones, about four fifths seen once. Sequencing was carried out using peripheral blood. The origin of the receptors is a woman of 80 years or more with acute or convalescent COVID-19.

V usage is TRBV28 and J usage is TRBJ1-2; the D gene is possibly TRBD1 (6 bases). The V gene's germline CDR1 is MDHEN and CDR2 SYDVKM. The CDR3 length is 13 residues. The V gene lost 10 bases and the J gene lost 4 bases, with 16 bases spanning the gap. The CDR3 here is CATRDTRLYGYTF. In nucleotides, the CDR3 is TGTGCCACCCGGGACACGCGACTCTATGGCTACACCTTC.

The chain uses TRBV28 and TRBJ1-2; TRBD1 matches 10 bases. Trimming took 10 bases from V and 7 from J; bases not matched to a gene: 18. Germline V CDR1 and CDR2: MDHEN, SYDVKM. The CDR3 loop spans 16 amino acids. This chain's CDR3 is CAIPVRQGANNAGYTF. CDR3 nucleotide sequence: TGTGCCATTCCTGTTCGACAGGGGGCGAATAACGCTGGCTACACCTTC.

The chain carries TRBV11-3 and TRBJ1-1; TRBD1 is a possible D gene (5 bases). Trimming removed 5 bases at V and 4 bases at J, with 11 bases between. The CDR3 loop spans 13 amino acids. Germline CDR1 and CDR2: SGHNT and YENEEA. CDR3 coding DNA: TGTGCCAGCAGCCTGTTGGGGCCCACTGAAGCTTTCTTT. Translated, it gives CASSLLGPTEAFF.

The CDR3 sequence is CASSLWTGGQETQYF. The CDR3 region has the DNA TGTGCCAGCAGCTTATGGACAGGGGGCCAAGAGACCCAGTACTTC. V gene TRBV11-3 combines with J gene TRBJ2-5; 10 bases are a match to TRBD1. This CDR3 has 15 residues. The V segment lost 2 bases and the J segment 1 base; nucleotides outside the gene matches: 1. Germline lookup yields CDR1 SGHNT and CDR2 YENEEA.

The chain joins TRBV6-6 to TRBJ2-3; D is uncertain. The CDR3 loop spans 21 amino acids. Germline V lookup: CDR1 MNHNY, CDR2 SVGAGI (reference sequence). V shed 6 bases and J shed 4 bases, with 35 bases lying between them. Written as DNA, the CDR3 is TGTGCCAGCAGCCAACGTCCTGAGGCGGCCTATCATCGCCAGAATTCAGATACGCAGTATTTT. Protein product: CASSQRPEAAYHRQNSDTQYF.

The chain uses TRBV21-1 and TRBJ2-1; whether TRBD1, the table's D call, matches the DNA was not checked. TRBV21-1 is recorded as a pseudogene. This CDR3 has 15 amino acids. The CDR3 sequence is CASSKGGTGYNEQFF. The CDR3, as DNA: TGTGCCAGCAGCAAAGGGGGCACGGGCTACAATGAGCAGTTCTTC.

This rearrangement joins TRBV5-4 to TRBJ2-2; TRBD2 matches at 14 bases. Trimming at V came to 4 bases and at J to 4 bases, leaving 3 bases not matched to a gene. CDR1 is SGHNT and CDR2 is YYREEE in the germline V gene (reference sequence). CDR3 length equals 16 residues. In DNA, the CDR3 is TGTGCCAGCAGCAGGGGACTAGCGGGAGCCACCGGGGAGCTGTTTTTT. Translated, it gives CASSRGLAGATGELFF.